These 14 T cell receptor beta chains share one sample of origin, sequenced in a study of beta chain features in type 1 diabetes. Expressed TCRB transcripts were sequenced because the isolated RNA had all been reverse transcribed beforehand. Produced via immunoSEQ multiplex PCR; TCRdb's table is partial and in-frame only. The repertoire holds 130,000 to 150,000 clones, 9.2% seen once, with around 0.68% in the top ten. Sequencing input: central memory CD4+ T cells from blood. These receptors came from a man between 18 and 35 years old in good health.

This chain links TRBV30 with TRBJ1-1; possible D gene TRBD1, 5 bases. The CDR3 has 12 amino acids. Germline V gene data show CDR1 as GTSNPN and CDR2 as SVGIG (reference sequence). Trimming stripped 2 bases from V and 6 bases from J, with 10 bases between. Written as DNA, the CDR3 is TGTGCCTGGAGTCGGCAGGGTCCTGAAGCTTTCTTT. Its protein product is CAWSRQGPEAFF.

As concerns this clone: One end of the junction does not line up with germline, which may come from a read error. This chain uses TRBV10-3 with TRBJ2-7; 7 positions match TRBD1. The CDR3 covers 14 residues. Germline assignment: CDR1 ENHRY and CDR2 SYGVKD. CDR3: CAISESGVGQNIPF. DNA for the CDR3: TGTGCCATCAGTGAGTCGGGGGTGGGACAGAACATCCCCTTC.

The rearrangement uses TRBV18 and TRBJ2-1; possible D gene TRBD1, 5 bases. Germline V CDR1 and CDR2: KGHSH, LQKENI. The length of the CDR3 is 13 residues. Trimming removed 5 bases from V and 7 bases from J, with 12 bases in between. The chain's CDR3 is CASSSTAGNEQFF. The CDR3, as DNA: TGTGCCAGCTCATCCACGGCAGGGAATGAGCAGTTCTTC.

The chain is built from TRBV6-5 and TRBJ1-4; the match to TRBD1 covers 10 bases. Germline lookup yields CDR1 MNHEY and CDR2 SVGAGI. J was trimmed by 10 bases and V by 6 bases; bases with no gene match: 5. The CDR3 spans 13 residues. CDR3 sequence: CASRPGQGRKLFF. CDR3 nucleotide sequence: TGTGCCAGCAGACCGGGACAGGGGAGAAAACTGTTTTTT.

This clone was found a few times. This sequence joins TRBV2 and TRBJ1-1; D is perhaps TRBD1 (5 bases). The CDR3 totals 13 residues. Trimming pared 5 bases from V and 1 base from J, leaving 8 bases between. Germline V lookup: CDR1 SNHLY, CDR2 FYNNEI. The CDR3 DNA is TGTGCCAGCAGTCGACAGAAGAACACTGAAGCTTTCTTT. The encoded protein is CASSRQKNTEAFF.

The CDR3 reads CASSPPDQPQHF. The CDR3 region has the DNA TGTGCCAGCAGTCCCCCAGATCAGCCCCAGCATTTT. The chain joins TRBV6-6 to TRBJ1-5; D uncertain. The CDR3 extends over 12 amino acids. Germline V gene lookup returns CDR1 MNHNY and CDR2 SVGAGI (reference sequence). Trimming removed 5 bases at V and 5 bases at J, with 7 bases between.

This chain connects TRBV21-1 to TRBJ2-2; the listed D gene, TRBD1, was not tested against the DNA. TRBV21-1 is reported as a pseudogene. The CDR3 covers 17 residues. Written as DNA, the CDR3 is TGTGCCAGCAGCAAAGGACGTAACGACAGGGACGGCGGGGAGCTGTTTTTT. Residues: CASSKGRNDRDGGELFF.

This clone showed up just a few times. This chain connects TRBV2 to TRBJ2-5; a possible D gene is TRBD2 (5 bases). This CDR3 has 12 amino acids. Per germline, CDR1 SNHLY and CDR2 FYNNEI. The germline V and J ends were trimmed by 7 bases and 3 bases, with 9 bases remaining between them. The CDR3 coding sequence is TGTGCCAGCACCTGGACTGAAGAGACCCAGTACTTC. It is translated as CASTWTEETQYF.

This clone was counted a few times. The gene calls are TRBV9 and TRBJ1-3; 12 bases align to TRBD1. The CDR3 length is 15 residues. Unmatched junction bases numbered 4, after V lost 5 bases and J lost 4 bases. CDR1 and CDR2 (germline): SGDLS, YYNGEE. CDR3 nucleotides: TGTGCCAGCAGTCCCGGGACAGGGGGCGGAAACACCATATATTTT. This sequence encodes CASSPGTGGGNTIYF. The full variable domain, its missing parts supplied by reference TRBV9 and TRBJ1-3, is DSGVTQTPKHLITATGQRVTLRCSPRSGDLSVYWYQQSLDQGLQFLIQYYNGEERAKGNILERFSAQQFPDLHSELNLSSLELGDSALYFCASSPGTGGGNTIYFGEGSWLTVV.

This clone has a handful of counts. The chain is built from TRBV25-1 and TRBJ1-3, with D uncertain. The CDR3 is 14 residues long. With 6 bases removed from V and 3 bases from J, the gap between germline ends came to 12 bases. Germline loops: CDR1 MGHDK, CDR2 SYGVNS. The DNA for the CDR3 is TGTGCCAGCAGGAGGGCCGGAGATGGAAACACCATATATTTT. Its translation is CASRRAGDGNTIYF.

This chain uses TRBV6-5 with TRBJ2-4; TRBD1 matches 8 bases. CDR1 is MNHEY and CDR2 is SVGAGI in the germline V gene. Trimming took 11 bases from V and 4 from J; bases not matched to a gene: 7. The CDR3 is 13 residues long. CDR3 in DNA: TGTGCCGCCGGCGACAGGGGTAAAAACATTCAGTACTTC. Amino acid sequence: CAAGDRGKNIQYF.

This clone showed up just a few times. The J gene is TRBJ2-1, the V gene TRBV7-9, with 9 bases matching TRBD2. Germline CDR1 reads SEHNR; CDR2 reads FQNEAQ (reference sequence). V shed 1 base, J shed 7 bases, and the junction held 2 bases outside the gene matches. The CDR3 extends over 14 amino acids. CDR3 in amino acids: CASSLGLAVNEQFF. The CDR3 DNA follows: TGTGCCAGCAGCTTAGGACTAGCGGTAAATGAGCAGTTCTTC.

This sequence joins TRBV7-2 and TRBJ2-5; D perhaps matches TRBD2 (7 bases). The CDR3 is 15 residues long. Germline assignment: CDR1 SGHTA and CDR2 FQGNSA. The V end lost 1 base, the J end lost 5 bases, and 14 bases lay between the germline ends. The CDR3 loop is CASSLVTQGGETQYF. CDR3 nucleotides: TGTGCCAGCAGCTTAGTAACACAGGGAGGGGAGACCCAGTACTTC.

The V gene is TRBV10-3, the J gene TRBJ1-5; 10 nucleotides match TRBD1. Losses at the gene ends were 10 bases for V and 4 bases for J; bases not matched to a gene: 10. Germline CDR1 ENHRY, CDR2 SYGVKD. This CDR3 is built from 15 residues. The CDR3 region has the DNA TGTGCCACGCGGACCGGGACAGGGGATAATCAGCCCCAGCATTTT. This translates into CATRTGTGDNQPQHF.